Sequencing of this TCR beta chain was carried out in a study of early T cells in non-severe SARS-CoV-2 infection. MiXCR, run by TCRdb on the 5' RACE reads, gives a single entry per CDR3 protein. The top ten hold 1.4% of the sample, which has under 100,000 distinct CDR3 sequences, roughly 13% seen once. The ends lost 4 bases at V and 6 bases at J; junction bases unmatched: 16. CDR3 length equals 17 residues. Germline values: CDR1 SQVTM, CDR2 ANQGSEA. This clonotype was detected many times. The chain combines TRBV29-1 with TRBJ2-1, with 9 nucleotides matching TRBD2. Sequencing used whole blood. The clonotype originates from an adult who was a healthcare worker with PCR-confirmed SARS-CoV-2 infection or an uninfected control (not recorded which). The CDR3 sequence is CSVGGGSRLAATNEQFF. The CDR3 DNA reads TGCAGCGTTGGAGGGGGTTCTCGACTAGCGGCTACCAATGAGCAGTTCTTC.